The 21 T cell receptor beta chains in this list originate from one sample, sequenced in a study of cytomegalovirus exposure and HLA in healthy donors. PCR amplification relied on 60 Vbeta primers (plus 13 Jbeta primers). The method was immunoSEQ multiplex PCR; TCRdb's version includes in-frame clones alone and lacks a portion of them. This table holds roughly 100,000 clones, 76% found once. Sequencing input: PBMCs. The origin of the receptors is a woman aged 18-29 years in good health and CMV-seropositive.

This chain uses TRBV29-1 with TRBJ2-3, with D possibly matching TRBD2 (5 bases). The CDR3 is 15 amino acids. V was shortened by 6 bases and J by 2 bases, with 18 bases between the two germline ends. Germline loops: CDR1 SQVTM, CDR2 ANQGSEA. CDR3 amino acids: CSVPRGVGLTDTQYF. The CDR3 bases are TGCAGCGTCCCACGGGGTGTCGGGCTCACAGATACGCAGTATTTT.

Of note for this clone: One end of the junction does not line up with germline, which may come from a read error. The gene calls are TRBV12-5 and TRBJ1-5, with D uncertain. Per the germline V gene, CDR1 is LGHNT and CDR2 is FRNRAP. The CDR3 contains 16 residues. The DNA of the CDR3 is TGTGCTAGTGGTTCCCCCCGATCCAGTAGCGATCAGCCCCAGCATTTT. Translating gives CASGSPRSSSDQPQHF.

V is TRBV5-1 and J is TRBJ2-1; D gene uncertain. Germline-derived CDR1 and CDR2 are SGHRS and YFSETQ. V dropped 0 bases and J dropped 4 bases, with 8 bases sitting between them. CDR3 length: 14 residues. The CDR3 loop is CASSLAGFYNEQFF. The CDR3, as DNA: TGCGCCAGCAGCTTGGCCGGTTTTTACAATGAGCAGTTCTTC.

This chain joins TRBV27 and TRBJ2-7, with a weak D call TRBD2 (5 bases). Trimming took off 11 bases at V and 2 bases at J, with 13 bases between the two ends. This CDR3 is built from 12 residues. From germline, CDR1 is MNHEY and CDR2 SMNVEV (reference sequence). CDR3 nucleotides: TGTGCCCCTGGACGGGAACCCTACGAGCAGTACTTC. As protein: CAPGREPYEQYF.

This clone was detected once. The chain combines TRBV18 with TRBJ2-4; D is possibly TRBD1 (5 bases). CDR3 length: 15 residues. Germline V gives CDR1 KGHSH, CDR2 LQKENI. V gave up 2 bases and J gave up 6 bases, with 14 bases separating them. The CDR3 reads CASSPYQGPPNIQYF. CDR3 DNA: TGTGCCAGCTCACCATATCAGGGCCCTCCAAACATTCAGTACTTC.

A single count supports this clone. The V and J genes are TRBV28 and TRBJ1-4; D possibly corresponds to TRBD1 (5 bases). In germline, CDR1 is MDHEN, CDR2 SYDVKM. CDR3 length: 18 amino acids. Trimming removed 4 bases at V and 3 bases at J, with 21 bases between. CDR3 loop: CASSSPPGREGSNEKLFF. CDR3 bases: TGTGCCAGCAGTTCTCCTCCTGGCAGGGAGGGCTCTAATGAAAAACTGTTTTTT.

The V call is TRBV2, the J call TRBJ1-1; the match to TRBD1 covers 7 bases. CDR1 SNHLY and CDR2 FYNNEI come from the germline V gene. V lost 8 bases, J lost 0 bases, and 9 bases stayed unmatched. This CDR3 is built from 15 residues. CDR3 region: CASHRGTAMNTEAFF. The CDR3 DNA reads TGTGCCAGCCATAGAGGGACAGCGATGAACACTGAAGCTTTCTTT.

The chain couples TRBV5-1 to TRBJ2-6, with D perhaps matching TRBD1 (6 bases). Germline values: CDR1 SGHRS, CDR2 YFSETQ. Trimming cost V 4 bases and J 1 base, with 9 bases left between them. This CDR3 is 15 amino acids long. The DNA for the CDR3 is TGCGCCAGCAGCACCGGACAGTCTGGGGCCAACGTCCTGACTTTC. It codes for CASSTGQSGANVLTF.

This sequence joins TRBV19 and TRBJ1-2; 8 nucleotides agree with TRBD1. Germline V gives CDR1 LNHDA, CDR2 SQIVND (reference sequence). This CDR3 is built from 13 residues. J lost 6 bases, V lost 7 bases, and 7 bases had no gene match. The CDR3 coding sequence is TGTGCCAGTACCTGGACAGGGTCGGATGGCTACACCTTC. Its translation: CASTWTGSDGYTF.

The V and J genes are TRBV5-6 and TRBJ1-2; TRBD1 matches at 12 bases. The germline V gene encodes CDR1 SGHDT and CDR2 YYEEEE. V shed 4 bases and J 7 bases; nucleotides not matched to a gene: 5. The CDR3 totals 14 residues. Written as DNA, the CDR3 is TGTGCCAGCAGCATCGGGACAGGGGGCTTTGGCTACACCTTC. This sequence encodes CASSIGTGGFGYTF.

This clone was picked up one time. DNA of the CDR3: TGTGCCAGCAGGGAACAGGGGAGAGACTATGGCTACACCTTC. Translated: CASREQGRDYGYTF. This chain links TRBV6-5 with TRBJ1-2; 7 nucleotides align to TRBD1. CDR1 is MNHEY, CDR2 SVGAGI, per germline. Unmatched junction bases numbered 7, after V lost 6 bases and J lost 3 bases. This CDR3 has 14 residues.

The chain carries TRBV7-3 and TRBJ2-5, with 11 bases identical to TRBD2. The CDR3 consists of 15 residues. The germline V gene has CDR1 SGHTA and CDR2 FQGTGA. Trimming removed 3 bases from V and 5 bases from J; junction bases left unmatched: 5. The CDR3 sequence: CASSLAGTSGETQYF. The DNA for the CDR3 is TGTGCCAGCAGCTTGGCCGGGACTAGCGGTGAGACCCAGTACTTC.

This chain uses TRBV5-1 with TRBJ2-7, with a possible D match to TRBD1 (6 bases). CDR3 length: 14 amino acids. CDR1 and CDR2 (germline): SGHRS, YFSETQ. Trimming shortened V by 4 bases and J by 2 bases, and 13 bases separated the two germline ends. This CDR3 reads CASSRTANTYEQYF. The CDR3 DNA reads as TGCGCCAGCAGCCGGACAGCGAATACCTACGAGCAGTACTTC.

The genes are TRBV7-2 and TRBJ1-1; 7 bases line up with TRBD1. Germline V lookup: CDR1 SGHTA, CDR2 FQGNSA. The CDR3 runs 14 residues. Losses at the gene ends were 4 bases for V and 5 bases for J; bases not matched to a gene: 7. The CDR3 is CASSSTGLRTEAFF. DNA of the CDR3: TGTGCCAGCAGCTCGACAGGGCTTCGGACTGAAGCTTTCTTT.

The rearrangement uses TRBV7-6 and TRBJ1-5; D is perhaps TRBD1 (5 bases). With 5 bases removed from V and 3 bases from J, the gap between germline ends came to 14 bases. The germline V gene encodes CDR1 SGHVS and CDR2 FNYEAQ. CDR3 size: 15 residues. CDR3 in DNA: TGTGCCAGCAGCCCACGCCGGGGGGACAATCAGCCCCAGCATTTT. Translation gives CASSPRRGDNQPQHF.

The V gene is TRBV6-6, the J gene TRBJ2-1; a possible D gene is TRBD1 (6 bases). The V end lost 1 base, the J end lost 10 bases, and 8 bases lay between the germline ends. The CDR3 loop spans 12 amino acids. The germline V gene encodes CDR1 MNHNY and CDR2 SVGAGI (reference sequence). The DNA for the CDR3 is TGTGCCAGCAGTTACTACACAGGGGAGCAGTTCTTC. Translated, it gives CASSYYTGEQFF.

This rearrangement joins TRBV6-5 to TRBJ2-7, with D perhaps matching TRBD2 (6 bases). The germline CDR1 and CDR2 sequences are MNHEY and SVGAGI. The V end was cut by 0 bases, the J end by 4 bases, with 13 bases between. There are 15 residues in the CDR3. This CDR3 is CASSYSGGAIYEQYF. CDR3 DNA sequence: TGTGCCAGCAGTTACTCGGGGGGAGCTATATACGAGCAGTACTTC.

The V and J genes are TRBV2 and TRBJ1-5; 9 bases map to TRBD1. Germline CDR1 SNHLY, CDR2 FYNNEI. CDR3 size: 18 residues. V shed 6 bases and J 1 base; nucleotides not matched to a gene: 13. CDR3 in DNA: TGTGCCAGCAGAAAACAGGGGGCCCAGGATGAGAGCAATCAGCCCCAGCATTTT. Translated, it gives CASRKQGAQDESNQPQHF.

The V and J genes are TRBV28 and TRBJ1-5; 9 positions agree with TRBD1. The V gene end was trimmed by 6 bases and the J gene end by 15 bases; junction bases not matched to a gene: 9. The CDR3 is made up of 12 amino acids. Germline V CDR1 and CDR2: MDHEN, SYDVKM. This chain's CDR3 is CASSLGQGGLHF. The CDR3 DNA follows: TGTGCCAGCAGCCTGGGACAGGGAGGTCTGCATTTT.

V and J are TRBV6-6 and TRBJ1-2, with 9 bases matching TRBD1. With V trimmed by 4 bases and J by 6 bases, 6 bases remained unmatched. Germline loops: CDR1 MNHNY, CDR2 SVGAGI (reference sequence). The CDR3 loop spans 14 amino acids. CDR3 DNA: TGTGCCAGCAGTTGGCGTGGGGACAGGGATGGCTACACCTTC. Translated, it gives CASSWRGDRDGYTF.

The chain joins TRBV9 to TRBJ1-1; unclear D gene. This CDR3 is 13 amino acids long. From germline, CDR1 is SGDLS and CDR2 YYNGEE. The germline V and J ends were trimmed by 7 bases and 4 bases, with 14 bases remaining between them. For the CDR3, the DNA is TGTGCCAGCGGGGAGGGAGCGGGCACTGAAGCTTTCTTT. Its protein product is CASGEGAGTEAFF.